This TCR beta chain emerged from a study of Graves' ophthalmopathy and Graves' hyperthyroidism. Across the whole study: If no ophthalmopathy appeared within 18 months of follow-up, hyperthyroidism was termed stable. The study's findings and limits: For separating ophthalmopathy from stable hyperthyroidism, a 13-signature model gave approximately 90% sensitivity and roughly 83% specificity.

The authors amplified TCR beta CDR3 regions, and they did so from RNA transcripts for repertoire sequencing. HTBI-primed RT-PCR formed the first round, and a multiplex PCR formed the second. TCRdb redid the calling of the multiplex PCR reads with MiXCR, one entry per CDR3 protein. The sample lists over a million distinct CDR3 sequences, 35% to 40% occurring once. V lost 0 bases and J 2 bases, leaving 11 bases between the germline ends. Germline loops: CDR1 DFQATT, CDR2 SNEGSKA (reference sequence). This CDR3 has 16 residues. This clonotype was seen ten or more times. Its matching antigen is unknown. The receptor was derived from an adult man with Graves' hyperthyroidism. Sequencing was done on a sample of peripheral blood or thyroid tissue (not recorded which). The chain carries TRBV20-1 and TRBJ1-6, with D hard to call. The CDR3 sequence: CSARDPGRTYNSPLHF. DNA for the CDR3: TGCAGTGCTAGAGATCCGGGGAGGACCTATAATTCACCCCTCCACTTT.